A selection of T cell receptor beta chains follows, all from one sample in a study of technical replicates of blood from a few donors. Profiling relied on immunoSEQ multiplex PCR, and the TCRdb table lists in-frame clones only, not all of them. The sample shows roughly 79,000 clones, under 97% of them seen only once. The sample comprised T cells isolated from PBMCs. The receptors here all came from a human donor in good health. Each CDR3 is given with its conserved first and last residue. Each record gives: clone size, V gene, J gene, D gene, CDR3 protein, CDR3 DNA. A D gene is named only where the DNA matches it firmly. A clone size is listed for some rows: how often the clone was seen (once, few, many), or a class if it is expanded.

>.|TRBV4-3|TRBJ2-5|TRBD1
CASSQRDRVDFEETQYF
TGCGCCAGCAGCCAAAGGGACAGGGTAGATTTTGAAGAGACCCAGTACTTC
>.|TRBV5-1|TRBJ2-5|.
CASWAEETQYF
TGCGCCAGCTGGGCCGAGGAGACCCAGTACTTC
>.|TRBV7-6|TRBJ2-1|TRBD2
CASSPGLAGGHNEQFF
TGTGCCAGCAGCCCTGGACTAGCGGGAGGGCACAATGAGCAGTTCTTC
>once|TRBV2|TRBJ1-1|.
CASSGFLMSLEAFF
TGTGCCAGCAGTGGTTTCTTGATGAGTCTTGAAGCTTTCTTT
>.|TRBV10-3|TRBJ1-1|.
CAISDITEAFF
TGTGCCATCAGTGATATCACTGAAGCTTTCTTT
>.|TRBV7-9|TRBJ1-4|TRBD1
CASSSDGTGEKLFF
TGTGCCAGCAGCTCTGATGGGACAGGGGAAAAACTGTTTTTT
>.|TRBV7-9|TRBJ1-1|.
CASSSYTADSGGEAFF
TGTGCCAGCAGCTCATACACCGCGGACAGCGGCGGAGAAGCTTTCTTT
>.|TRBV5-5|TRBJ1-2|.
CASSPHQDYGYTF
TGTGCCAGCAGCCCCCATCAGGACTATGGCTACACCTTC
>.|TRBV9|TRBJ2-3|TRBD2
CASTQLAGLDTQYF
TGTGCCAGCACGCAACTAGCGGGATTGGATACGCAGTATTTT
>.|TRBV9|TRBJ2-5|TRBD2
CASSSGLAYQETQYF
TGTGCCAGTTCCTCGGGACTAGCCTACCAAGAGACCCAGTACTTC
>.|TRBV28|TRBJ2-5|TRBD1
CASNFELPGQQETQYF
TGTGCCAGCAATTTCGAGCTCCCGGGACAGCAAGAGACCCAGTACTTC
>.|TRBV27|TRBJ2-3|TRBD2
CASSTSGATDTQYF
TGTGCCAGCAGTACTAGCGGGGCCACAGATACGCAGTATTTT
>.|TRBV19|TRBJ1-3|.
CASSMKGVVSGNTIYF
TGTGCCAGTAGTATGAAAGGGGTTGTCTCTGGAAACACCATATATTTT
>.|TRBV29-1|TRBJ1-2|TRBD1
CSVVGTGYGYTF
TGCAGCGTTGTTGGGACAGGGTATGGCTACACCTTC
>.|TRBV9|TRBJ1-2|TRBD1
CASSHGQGTYGYTF
TGTGCCAGCAGCCACGGACAGGGTACCTATGGCTACACCTTC
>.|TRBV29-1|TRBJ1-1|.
CSVEALGGSYEAFF
TGCAGCGTTGAAGCTCTAGGCGGAAGTTATGAAGCTTTCTTT
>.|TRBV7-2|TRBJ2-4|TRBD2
CASSFSPSGTAKNIQYF
TGTGCCAGCAGCTTTTCCCCTAGCGGAACAGCCAAAAACATTCAGTACTTC
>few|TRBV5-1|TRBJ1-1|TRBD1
CASSPRTGNTEAFF
TGCGCCAGCAGCCCTAGGACAGGGAACACTGAAGCTTTCTTT
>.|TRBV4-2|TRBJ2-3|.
CASSQSSGPETNTDTQYF
TGTGCCAGCAGCCAGAGTAGCGGCCCGGAGACTAACACAGATACGCAGTATTTT
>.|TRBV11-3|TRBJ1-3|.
CASSVQASSGNTIYF
TGTGCCAGCAGCGTACAGGCTAGCTCTGGAAACACCATATATTTT
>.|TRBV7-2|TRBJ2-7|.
CASSYITPYEQYF
TGTGCCAGCAGCTACATCACCCCCTACGAGCAGTACTTC
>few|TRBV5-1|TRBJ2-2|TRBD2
CASSLVAGVNTGELFF
TGCGCCAGCAGCTTGGTAGCGGGAGTGAACACCGGGGAGCTGTTTTTT
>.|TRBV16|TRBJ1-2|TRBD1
CASSQSTGANYGYTF
TGTGCCAGCAGCCAAAGTACAGGGGCTAACTATGGCTACACCTTC
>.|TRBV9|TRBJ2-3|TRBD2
CASSVGLAGVDTQYF
TGTGCCAGCAGCGTGGGACTAGCGGGAGTGGATACGCAGTATTTT
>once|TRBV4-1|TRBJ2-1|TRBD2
CASSQPSGKNEQFF
TGCGCCAGCAGCCAACCTAGCGGTAAAAATGAGCAGTTCTTC
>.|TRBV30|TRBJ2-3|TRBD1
CAWSTGVTDTQYF
TGTGCCTGGAGTACAGGGGTCACAGATACGCAGTATTTT
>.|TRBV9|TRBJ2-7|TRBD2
CASSGSGTEADEQYF
TGTGCCAGCAGCGGTAGCGGGACGGAGGCCGACGAGCAGTACTTC
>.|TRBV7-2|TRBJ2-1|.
CASSLGRRGNNEQFF
TGTGCCAGCAGCTTAGGTCGCAGGGGCAACAATGAGCAGTTCTTC
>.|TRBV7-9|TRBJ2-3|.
CASSSPLTDTQYF
TGTGCCAGCAGCTCCCCCCTCACAGATACGCAGTATTTT
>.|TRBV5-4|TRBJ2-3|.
CASSFRGTDTQYF
TGTGCCAGCAGCTTCAGGGGCACAGATACGCAGTATTTT
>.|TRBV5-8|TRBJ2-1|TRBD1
CASSLASGTGSHNEQFF
TGTGCCAGCAGCTTGGCTTCCGGGACAGGGTCGCACAATGAGCAGTTCTTC
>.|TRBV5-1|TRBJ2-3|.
CASSYQGREADTQYF
TGCGCCAGCAGCTATCAGGGAAGGGAAGCAGATACGCAGTATTTT
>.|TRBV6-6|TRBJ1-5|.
CASWGIGNQPQHF
TGTGCCAGCTGGGGCATCGGGAATCAGCCCCAGCATTTT
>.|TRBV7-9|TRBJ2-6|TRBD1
CASSLYGDRAFGGANVLTF
TGTGCCAGCAGCTTATATGGGGACAGGGCGTTCGGTGGGGCCAACGTCCTGACTTTC
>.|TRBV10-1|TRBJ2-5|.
CASSESALLVLETQYF
TGCGCCAGCAGTGAGTCCGCGCTCCTAGTTTTGGAGACCCAGTACTTC
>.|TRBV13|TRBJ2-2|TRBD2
CASSDGLAVTGELFF
TGTGCCAGCAGCGACGGACTAGCGGTCACCGGGGAGCTGTTTTTT
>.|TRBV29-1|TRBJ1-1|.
CSVHRGGTEAFF
TGCAGCGTCCATCGAGGAGGAACTGAAGCTTTCTTT
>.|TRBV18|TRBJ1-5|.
CASSPAVSNQPQHF
TGTGCCAGCTCACCGGCAGTTAGCAATCAGCCCCAGCATTTT
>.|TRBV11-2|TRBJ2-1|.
CASSKGLNNEQFF
TGTGCCAGCAGTAAGGGACTTAACAATGAGCAGTTCTTC
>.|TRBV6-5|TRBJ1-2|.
CASSTLPGANYGYTF
TGTGCCAGCAGTACCCTCCCGGGTGCTAACTATGGCTACACCTTC
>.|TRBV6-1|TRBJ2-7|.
CASSEAWQGGMVEQYF
TGTGCCAGCAGTGAAGCCTGGCAGGGTGGTATGGTGGAGCAGTACTTC
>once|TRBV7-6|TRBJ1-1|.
CASSLAPGTEAFF
TGTGCCAGCAGCTTAGCCCCAGGGACTGAAGCTTTCTTT
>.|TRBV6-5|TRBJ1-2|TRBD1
CASSQGEMYGYTF
TGTGCCAGCAGCCAGGGGGAAATGTATGGCTACACCTTC